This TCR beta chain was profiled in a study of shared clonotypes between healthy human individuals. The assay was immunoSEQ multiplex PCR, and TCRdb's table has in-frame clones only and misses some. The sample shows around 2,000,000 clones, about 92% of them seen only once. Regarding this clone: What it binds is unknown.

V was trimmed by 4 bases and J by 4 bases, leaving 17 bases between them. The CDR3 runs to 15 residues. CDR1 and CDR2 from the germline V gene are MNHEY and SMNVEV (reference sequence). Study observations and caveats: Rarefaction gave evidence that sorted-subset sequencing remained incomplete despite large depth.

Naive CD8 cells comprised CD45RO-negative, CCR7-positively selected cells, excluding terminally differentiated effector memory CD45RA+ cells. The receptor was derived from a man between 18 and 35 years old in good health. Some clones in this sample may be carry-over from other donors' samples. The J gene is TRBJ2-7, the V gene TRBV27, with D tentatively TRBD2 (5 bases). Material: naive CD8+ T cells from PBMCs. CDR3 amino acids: CASSSTPGSIYEQYF. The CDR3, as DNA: TGTGCCAGCAGTTCGACCCCGGGATCTATATACGAGCAGTACTTC.